This entry features one T cell receptor beta chain sequence. The data belong to a study of blood T cell repertoires in COVID-19. For the study at large: Italy, Spain and the United States were the sources of the convalescent and acute COVID-19 samples. T cells, B-cell-depleted T cells, or PBMCs provided the cDNA or gDNA that served as material.

Original processing methods: Reference gene primer amplification gave nucleated cell count estimates. Assay used: immunoSEQ multiplex PCR; TCRdb lists only in-frame clones, some missing. From that table come the V and J calls and clone size; the DNA was used to work out D and trimming. The table records over 65,000 clones, 80% to 90% of them present only once. Looked up from germline, CDR1 is SGHRS and CDR2 is YFSETQ. The CDR3 contains 14 residues. V shed 4 bases and J 9 bases; nucleotides not matched to a gene: 4. This TCR was recovered from a human donor in a cohort sampled during active COVID-19. The sample consisted of peripheral blood. The V gene is TRBV5-1, the J gene TRBJ1-4; 12 bases line up with TRBD1. Here the CDR3 reads CASSPGTGGQKLFF. The CDR3, as DNA: TGCGCCAGCAGCCCCGGGACAGGGGGCCAAAAACTGTTTTTT.